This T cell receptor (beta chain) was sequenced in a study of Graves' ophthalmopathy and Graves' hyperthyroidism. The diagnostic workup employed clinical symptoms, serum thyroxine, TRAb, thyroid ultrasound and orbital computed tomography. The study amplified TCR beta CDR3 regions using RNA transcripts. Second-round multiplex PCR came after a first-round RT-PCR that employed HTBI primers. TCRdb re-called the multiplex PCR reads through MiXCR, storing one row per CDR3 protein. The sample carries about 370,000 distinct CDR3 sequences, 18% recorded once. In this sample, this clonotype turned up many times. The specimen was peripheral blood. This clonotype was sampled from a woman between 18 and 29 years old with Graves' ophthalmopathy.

The CDR3 bases are TGTGCCAGCAACCCCCGGGACAGGGTTTTCGGGGAGCTGTTTTTT. This codes for CASNPRDRVFGELFF. The gene calls are TRBV6-2 or TRBV6-3 and TRBJ2-2; 9 bases are shared with TRBD1. The V and J ends lost 7 bases and 7 bases, in that order; junction bases with no gene match: 10. Germline assignment: CDR1 MNHEY and CDR2 SVGEGT. This CDR3 comprises 15 residues.